This entry lists 25 T cell receptor beta chains sequenced from one sample in a study of T cell responses to AZD1222 COVID-19 vaccine. Profiling relied on immunoSEQ multiplex PCR, and the TCRdb table lists in-frame clones only, not all of them. The sample yields about 140,000 clones, approximately 90% seen once. Specimen: peripheral blood, collected on day 0 of AZD1222 vaccination. The origin of the receptors is an adult in good health.

Here the CDR3 DNA reads TGTGCCAGCAGTGAATATTCGGGGCGCAATCAGCCCCAGCATTTT. It is translated as CASSEYSGRNQPQHF. J is TRBJ1-5 and V is TRBV25-1, with D perhaps matching TRBD1 (5 bases). There are 15 residues in the CDR3. The germline gives CDR1 MGHDK, CDR2 SYGVNS. The V gene lost 0 bases and the J gene lost 2 bases, with 8 bases spanning the gap.

The chain carries TRBV29-1 and TRBJ1-1; D is ambiguous. V was shortened by 0 bases and J by 11 bases, with 16 bases between the two germline ends. Germline V gene lookup returns CDR1 SQVTM and CDR2 ANQGSEA. The CDR3 has 13 residues. The CDR3 nucleotides read TGCAGCGTTGAAGAGGGGTCTGTCACCAGGGCTTTCTTT. Protein sequence: CSVEEGSVTRAFF.

J is TRBJ1-4 and V is TRBV28, with a tentative D call TRBD1 (5 bases). V was shortened by 5 bases and J by 5 bases, with 15 bases between the two germline ends. Germline V CDR1 and CDR2: MDHEN, SYDVKM. The CDR3 covers 15 residues. The chain's CDR3 is CASSVPGQKNEKLFF. In DNA form, the CDR3 reads TGTGCCAGCAGTGTACCCGGACAAAAAAATGAAAAACTGTTTTTT.

V usage is TRBV10-3 and J usage is TRBJ1-2; TRBD1 might be the D (5 bases). This CDR3 is built from 15 residues. The germline gives CDR1 ENHRY, CDR2 SYGVKD. V was trimmed by 0 bases and J by 7 bases, leaving 15 bases between them. The CDR3 sequence: CAISESNGGSVGYTF. Written as DNA, the CDR3 is TGTGCCATCAGTGAGTCGAACGGGGGGTCCGTTGGCTACACCTTC.

This clone has a single count. The chain links TRBV28 to TRBJ1-5; no clear D. The CDR3 loop spans 12 amino acids. V lost 1 base and J 4 bases, leaving 2 bases between the germline ends. Per germline, CDR1 MDHEN and CDR2 SYDVKM. The CDR3 protein is CASSLYNQPQHF. The CDR3, as DNA: TGTGCCAGCAGTTTATATAATCAGCCCCAGCATTTT.

This clone was seen just once. The gene calls are TRBV6-5 and TRBJ1-5; D gene uncertain. The CDR3 is 13 residues long. The ends were cut back, 10 bases at V and 5 bases at J, with 15 bases in the middle. The germline V gene encodes CDR1 MNHEY and CDR2 SVGAGI. The chain's CDR3 is CATTADRDQPQHF. The CDR3 DNA reads TGTGCCACAACCGCCGACCGAGATCAGCCCCAGCATTTT.

The rearrangement joins TRBV16 to TRBJ1-5, with D perhaps matching TRBD1 (5 bases). Germline CDR1 and CDR2: KGHSY and FQNENV. The CDR3 totals 15 residues. Between the trimmed V and J ends, which lost 0 bases and 7 bases, there was a span of 13 bases. The CDR3 reads CASSQSGQTVQPQHF. The CDR3 DNA follows: TGTGCCAGCAGCCAATCAGGGCAGACAGTACAGCCCCAGCATTTT.

This sequence joins TRBV25-1 and TRBJ1-5, with D perhaps matching TRBD1 (5 bases). Germline V gene lookup returns CDR1 MGHDK and CDR2 SYGVNS. CDR3 length equals 14 residues. Deletions cut 7 bases from V and 4 bases from J, with 14 bases between. CDR3 DNA: TGTGCCAGCATCCTGACAGCCGAAAATCAGCCCCAGCATTTT. Translated: CASILTAENQPQHF. The variable domain in full, completed from reference TRBV25-1 and TRBJ1-5, reads EADIYQTPRYLVIGTGKKITLECSQTMGHDKMYWYQQDPGMELHLIHYSYGVNSTEKGDLSSESTVSRIRTEHFPLTLESARPSHTSQYLCASILTAENQPQHFGDGTRLSIL.

In its sample, this clone was seen once. This sequence joins TRBV7-8 and TRBJ1-6; possible D gene TRBD1, 5 bases. This CDR3 has 19 residues. Trimming pared 4 bases from V and 6 bases from J, leaving 25 bases between. Germline CDR1 and CDR2: SGHVS and FQNEAQ. For the CDR3, the DNA is TGTGCCAGCAGCTCGTCCCTTGTAACAGGACTGGATCCTAATTCACCCCTCCACTTT. Its protein product is CASSSSLVTGLDPNSPLHF.

This chain connects TRBV7-2 to TRBJ1-5; 7 bases line up with TRBD1. V dropped 3 bases and J dropped 4; count of bases not matched to a gene: 0. CDR1 is SGHTA and CDR2 is FQGNSA in the germline V gene. The CDR3 totals 13 residues. CDR3 region: CASSLTGNQPQHF. CDR3 DNA: TGTGCCAGCAGCTTGACAGGGAATCAGCCCCAGCATTTT.

V and J are TRBV7-7 and TRBJ2-2, with TRBD2 matching over 8 bases. The CDR3 is 16 residues long. Germline CDR1 and CDR2: SSHAT and FNYEAQ (reference sequence). The trim removed 4 bases at V and 5 bases at J, leaving 9 bases unmatched. The CDR3 loop reads CASSSPVAGGTGELFF. The CDR3 coding sequence is TGTGCCAGCAGCTCCCCGGTCGCGGGGGGTACCGGGGAGCTGTTTTTT.

This chain connects TRBV27 to TRBJ2-2; a weak D match, TRBD2 (5 bases). In germline, CDR1 is MNHEY, CDR2 SMNVEV (reference sequence). The CDR3 totals 16 residues. The V end was cut by 8 bases, the J end by 2 bases, with 18 bases between. CDR3: CASSYNRGLNTGELFF. The CDR3 region has the DNA TGTGCCAGCTCCTATAATCGCGGGCTTAACACCGGGGAGCTGTTTTTT.

The V and J genes are TRBV24-1 and TRBJ2-5; 7 nucleotides align to TRBD1. The CDR3 contains 16 residues. CDR1 KGHDR and CDR2 SFDVKD come from the germline V gene. V was pared by 5 bases and J by 1 base, with 9 bases of the junction left unmatched. CDR3 loop: CATSGRSRDSQETQYF. In DNA form, the CDR3 reads TGTGCCACCAGTGGCCGATCCCGGGACAGCCAAGAGACCCAGTACTTC.

The chain has TRBV18 and TRBJ1-2; TRBD1 is a possible D gene (6 bases). The CDR3 runs to 15 residues. The V end lost 0 bases, the J end lost 7 bases, and 15 bases lay between the germline ends. The germline CDR1 and CDR2 sequences are KGHSH and LQKENI. Written as DNA, the CDR3 is TGTGCCAGCTCACCACCTCTCCAAGGGGGTGGTGGCTACACCTTC. Its translation: CASSPPLQGGGGYTF. The full variable domain, in which reference TRBV18 and TRBJ1-2 provide the parts outside the CDR3, is NAGVMQNPRHLVRRRGQEARLRCSPMKGHSHVYWYRQLPEEGLKFMVYLQKENIIDESGMPKERFSAEFPKEGPSILRIQQVVRGDSAAYFCASSPPLQGGGGYTFGSGTRLTVV.

This rearrangement joins TRBV5-1 to TRBJ1-4; tentative D call: TRBD1 (5 bases). V lost 2 bases and J lost 8, with 16 bases in between. There are 15 residues in the CDR3. Germline-derived CDR1 and CDR2 are SGHRS and YFSETQ. CDR3 DNA: TGCGCCAGCAGCTTAACTTCGGGGGATCGGGAAAAACTGTTTTTT. Protein sequence: CASSLTSGDREKLFF. The full variable domain, its missing parts supplied by reference TRBV5-1 and TRBJ1-4, is KAGVTQTPRYLIKTRGQQVTLSCSPISGHRSVSWYQQTPGQGLQFLFEYFSETQRNKGNFPGRFSGRQFSNSRSEMNVSTLELGDSALYLCASSLTSGDREKLFFGSGTQLSVL.

The rearrangement links TRBV7-3 to TRBJ1-2, with D tentatively TRBD1 (5 bases). This CDR3 contains 13 residues. Trimming took 5 bases from V and 10 from J, leaving 17 bases between them. Germline V gene data show CDR1 as SGHTA and CDR2 as FQGTGA. The CDR3 sequence is CASSRQPGPPYTF. CDR3 coding DNA: TGTGCCAGCAGCCGTCAACCGGGACCCCCCTACACCTTC.

The chain has TRBV5-8 and TRBJ2-7; 9 bases agree with TRBD1. CDR1 and CDR2 (germline): SGHTS, YDEGEE. The CDR3 is made up of 15 amino acids. The V gene end was trimmed by 0 bases and the J gene end by 2 bases; junction bases not matched to a gene: 3. CDR3 DNA sequence: TGTGCCAGCAGCTTGGCGACAGGGGGAACCTACGAGCAGTACTTC. As protein: CASSLATGGTYEQYF.

CDR3 in DNA: TGTGCCAGTTTAGACAGAAGCTCTGGAAACACCATATATTTT. The encoded protein is CASLDRSSGNTIYF. This rearrangement joins TRBV28 to TRBJ1-3; D might be TRBD1 (5 bases). The CDR3 spans 14 residues. V was pared by 9 bases and J by 0 bases, with 12 bases between. Germline CDR1 reads MDHEN; CDR2 reads SYDVKM.

The chain combines TRBV5-6 with TRBJ1-6, with TRBD1 identical over 7 bases. Germline V CDR1 and CDR2: SGHDT, YYEEEE. The ends lost 1 base at V and 7 bases at J; junction bases unmatched: 8. This CDR3 has 16 amino acids. Here the CDR3 DNA reads TGTGCCAGCAGCTTGTCGGGGGGACAGAGGAATTCACCCCTCCACTTT. This translates into CASSLSGGQRNSPLHF.

The V call is TRBV6-5, the J call TRBJ2-1, with 8 bases lining up with TRBD2. V gave up 7 bases and J gave up 5 bases; unmatched junction bases: 7. Per the germline V gene, CDR1 is MNHEY and CDR2 is SVGAGI. The CDR3 covers 14 residues. The CDR3 DNA is TGTGCCAGCACTAGCGGGCGACCCGACAATGAGCAGTTCTTC. It translates to CASTSGRPDNEQFF.

The chain employs TRBV6-5 and TRBJ1-1; D possibly corresponds to TRBD1 (5 bases). Per germline, CDR1 MNHEY and CDR2 SVGAGI. Trimming shortened V by 4 bases and J by 1 base, and 10 bases separated the two germline ends. The CDR3 runs 14 residues. The CDR3 nucleotides read TGTGCCAGCAGTTGGGGCAGCGCGAACACTGAAGCTTTCTTT. Amino acid sequence: CASSWGSANTEAFF.

The chain is built from TRBV5-1 and TRBJ1-4, with D possibly matching TRBD1 (5 bases). Looked up from germline, CDR1 is SGHRS and CDR2 is YFSETQ. This CDR3 region has 16 residues. Trimming removed 0 bases at V and 7 bases at J, with 16 bases between. CDR3 protein: CASSLARAGRGEKLFF. CDR3 bases: TGCGCCAGCAGCTTGGCCCGCGCAGGGAGGGGTGAAAAACTGTTTTTT.

The rearrangement links TRBV28 to TRBJ1-6; TRBD1 aligns across 8 bases. Germline V gives CDR1 MDHEN, CDR2 SYDVKM. V lost 6 bases, J lost 5 bases, and 6 bases stayed unmatched. The CDR3 has 15 residues. The CDR3 nucleotides are TGTGCCAGCAGCACGGACAGGGCCAATAATTCACCCCTCCACTTT. This gives the protein CASSTDRANNSPLHF.

This sequence joins TRBV7-9 and TRBJ2-1, with TRBD1 matching over 7 bases. CDR1 is SEHNR and CDR2 is FQNEAQ in the germline V gene (reference sequence). The CDR3 spans 16 residues. J gave up 6 bases and V 0 bases, and 8 bases lay outside the gene matches. CDR3 DNA sequence: TGTGCCAGCAGCTTAGCGACAGGGCCGGTTTCCAATGAGCAGTTCTTC. Translation: CASSLATGPVSNEQFF. The full variable domain, with the rest looked up from reference TRBV7-9 and TRBJ2-1, is DTGVSQNPRHKITKRGQNVTFRCDPISEHNRLYWYRQTLGQGPEFLTYFQNEAQLEKSRLLSDRFSAERPKGSFSTLEIQRTEQGDSAMYLCASSLATGPVSNEQFFGPGTRLTVL.

The chain uses TRBV6-5 and TRBJ1-2; maybe TRBD1 (5 bases). Trimming removed 6 bases at V and 4 bases at J, with 15 bases between. CDR3 length: 14 residues. Germline V gene data show CDR1 as MNHEY and CDR2 as SVGAGI. CDR3 residues: CASSDPGPPYGYTF. Written as DNA, the CDR3 is TGTGCCAGCAGCGATCCGGGACCGCCCTATGGCTACACCTTC.